This TCR beta chain was identified in a study of shared clonotypes between healthy human individuals. There are 14 residues in the CDR3. The germline CDR1 and CDR2 sequences are SEHNR and FQNEAQ (reference sequence). V shed 4 bases, J shed 9 bases, and the junction held 5 bases outside the gene matches. The data were produced by immunoSEQ multiplex PCR, yet TCRdb's version contains in-frame clones alone and is incomplete. The sample has around 550,000 clones, around 95% seen once. CD8 cells classed as naive were CD45RO-negative and positively selected for CCR7, excluding terminally differentiated effector memory CD45RA+ cells.

Sample: naive CD8+ T cells sorted from blood. V usage is TRBV7-9 and J usage is TRBJ2-1; 11 nucleotides align to TRBD2. This TCR was recovered from a woman aged 25 to 39 in good health. As DNA, the CDR3 is TGTGCCAGCAGCTCGGGGACTAGCGGAACTGAGCAGTTCTTC. The encoded protein is CASSSGTSGTEQFF.